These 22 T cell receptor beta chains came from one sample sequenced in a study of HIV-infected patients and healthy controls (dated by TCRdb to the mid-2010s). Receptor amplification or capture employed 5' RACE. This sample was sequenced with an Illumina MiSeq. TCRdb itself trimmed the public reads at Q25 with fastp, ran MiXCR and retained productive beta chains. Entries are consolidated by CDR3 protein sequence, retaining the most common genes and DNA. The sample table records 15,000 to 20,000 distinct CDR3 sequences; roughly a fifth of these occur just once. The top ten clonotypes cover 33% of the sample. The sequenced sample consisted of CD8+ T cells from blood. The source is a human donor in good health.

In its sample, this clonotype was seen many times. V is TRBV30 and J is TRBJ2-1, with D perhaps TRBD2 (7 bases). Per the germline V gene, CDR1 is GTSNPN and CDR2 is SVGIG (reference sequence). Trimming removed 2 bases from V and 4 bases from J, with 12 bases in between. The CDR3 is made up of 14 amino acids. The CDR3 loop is CAWSFSGTYNEQFF. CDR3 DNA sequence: TGTGCCTGGAGTTTCAGCGGGACATACAATGAGCAGTTCTTC. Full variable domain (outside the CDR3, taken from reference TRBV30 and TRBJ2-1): SQTIHQWPATLVQPVGSPLSLECTVEGTSNPNLYWYRQAAGRGLQLLFYSVGIGQISSEVPQNLSASRPQDRQFILSSKKLLLSDSGFYLCAWSFSGTYNEQFFGPGTRLTVL.

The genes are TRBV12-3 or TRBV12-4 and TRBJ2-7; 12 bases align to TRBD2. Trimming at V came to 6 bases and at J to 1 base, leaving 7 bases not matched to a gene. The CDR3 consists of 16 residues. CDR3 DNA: TGTGCCAGCAGCCTAGCGGGGGGGCCAGAATCCTACGAGCAGTACTTC. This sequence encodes CASSLAGGPESYEQYF.

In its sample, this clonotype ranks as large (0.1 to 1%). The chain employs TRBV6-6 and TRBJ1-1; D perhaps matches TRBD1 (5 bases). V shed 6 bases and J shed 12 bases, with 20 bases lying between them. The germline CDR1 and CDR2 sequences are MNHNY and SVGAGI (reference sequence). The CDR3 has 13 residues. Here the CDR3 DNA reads TGTGCCAGCAGCCCGGGGGGGGTGTTAAGTACTTTCTTT. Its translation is CASSPGGVLSTFF.

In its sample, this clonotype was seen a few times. The CDR3 bases are TGCGCCAGCAGCTTGAACCCCGGGACTAGCAGGAAAAGCTCCTACAATGAGCAGTTCTTC. As protein: CASSLNPGTSRKSSYNEQFF. V is TRBV5-1 and J is TRBJ2-1; 9 bases line up with TRBD2. Germline loops: CDR1 SGHRS, CDR2 YFSETQ. J lost 0 bases, V lost 1 base, and 14 bases had no gene match. There are 20 residues in the CDR3. The variable domain in full, with the rest retrieved from reference TRBV5-1 and TRBJ2-1, is KAGVTQTPRYLIKTRGQQVTLSCSPISGHRSVSWYQQTPGQGLQFLFEYFSETQRNKGNFPGRFSGRQFSNSRSEMNVSTLELGDSALYLCASSLNPGTSRKSSYNEQFFGPGTRLTVL.

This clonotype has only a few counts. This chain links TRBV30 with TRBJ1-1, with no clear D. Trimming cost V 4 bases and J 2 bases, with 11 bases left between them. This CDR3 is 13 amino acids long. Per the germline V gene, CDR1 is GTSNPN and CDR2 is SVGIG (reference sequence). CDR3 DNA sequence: TGTGCCTGGATCGTCAGTCCCAACACTGAAGCTTTCTTT. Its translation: CAWIVSPNTEAFF.

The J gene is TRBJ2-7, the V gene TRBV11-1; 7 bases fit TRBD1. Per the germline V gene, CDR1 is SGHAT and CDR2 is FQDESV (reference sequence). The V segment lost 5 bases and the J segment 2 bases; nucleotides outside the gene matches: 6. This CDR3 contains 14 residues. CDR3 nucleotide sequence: TGTGCCAGCAGCGCAGGGACAGCTGCCTACGAGCAGTACTTC. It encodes CASSAGTAAYEQYF.

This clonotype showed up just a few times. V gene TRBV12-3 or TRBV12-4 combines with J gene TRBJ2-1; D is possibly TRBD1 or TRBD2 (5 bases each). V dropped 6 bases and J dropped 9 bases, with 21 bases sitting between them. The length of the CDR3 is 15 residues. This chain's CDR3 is CASRIGDLVTLEQFF. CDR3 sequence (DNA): TGTGCCAGCAGAATAGGGGACCTAGTCACGCTTGAGCAGTTCTTC.

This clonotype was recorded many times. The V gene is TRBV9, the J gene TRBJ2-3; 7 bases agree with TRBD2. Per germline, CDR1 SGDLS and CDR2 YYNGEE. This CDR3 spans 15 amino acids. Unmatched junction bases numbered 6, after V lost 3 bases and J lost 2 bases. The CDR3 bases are TGTGCCAGCAGCGCCGGGACTACTCTCACAGATACGCAGTATTTT. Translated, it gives CASSAGTTLTDTQYF.

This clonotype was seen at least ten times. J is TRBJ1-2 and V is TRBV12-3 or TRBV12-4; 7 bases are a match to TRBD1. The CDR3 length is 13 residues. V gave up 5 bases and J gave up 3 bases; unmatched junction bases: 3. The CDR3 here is CASSGDSYYGYTF. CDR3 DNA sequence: TGTGCCAGCAGTGGGGACAGCTACTATGGCTACACCTTC.

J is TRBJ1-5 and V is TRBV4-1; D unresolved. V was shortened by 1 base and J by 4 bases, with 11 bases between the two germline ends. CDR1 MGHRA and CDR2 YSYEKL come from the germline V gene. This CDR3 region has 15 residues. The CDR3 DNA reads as TGCGCCAGCAGCCAAGGCGGGGTAGGGAATCAGCCCCAGCATTTT. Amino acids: CASSQGGVGNQPQHF.

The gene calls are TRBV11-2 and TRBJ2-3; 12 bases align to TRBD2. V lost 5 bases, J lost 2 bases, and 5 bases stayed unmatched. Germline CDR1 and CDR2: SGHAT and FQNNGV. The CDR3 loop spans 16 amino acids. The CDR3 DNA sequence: TGTGCCAGCAGCCCTCGACTAGCGGGGGCCACAGATACGCAGTATTTT. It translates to CASSPRLAGATDTQYF.

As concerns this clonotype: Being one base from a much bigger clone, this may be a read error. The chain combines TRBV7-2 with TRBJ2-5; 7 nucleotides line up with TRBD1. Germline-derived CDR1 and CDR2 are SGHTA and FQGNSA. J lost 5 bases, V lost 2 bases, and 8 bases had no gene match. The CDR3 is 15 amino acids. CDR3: CASSLLYRGDETQYF. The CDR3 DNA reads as TGTGCCAGCAGCTTACTATACAGGGGAGATGAGACCCAGTACTTC.

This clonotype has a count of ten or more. CDR3 protein: CASSPLPDRYTEAFF. The CDR3 nucleotides are TGCGCCAGCAGCCCCTTACCGGACAGGTACACTGAAGCTTTCTTT. The chain carries TRBV4-1 and TRBJ1-1; 7 nucleotides line up with TRBD1. The CDR3 consists of 15 residues. V was clipped by 4 bases and J by 3 bases; unmatched bases: 8. Looked up from germline, CDR1 is MGHRA and CDR2 is YSYEKL.

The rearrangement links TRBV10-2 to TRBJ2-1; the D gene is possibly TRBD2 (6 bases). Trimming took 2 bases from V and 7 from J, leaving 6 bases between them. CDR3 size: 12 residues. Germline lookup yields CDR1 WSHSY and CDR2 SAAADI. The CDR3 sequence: CASSEGGNEQFF. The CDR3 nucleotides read TGCGCCAGCAGTGAGGGAGGGAATGAGCAGTTCTTC.

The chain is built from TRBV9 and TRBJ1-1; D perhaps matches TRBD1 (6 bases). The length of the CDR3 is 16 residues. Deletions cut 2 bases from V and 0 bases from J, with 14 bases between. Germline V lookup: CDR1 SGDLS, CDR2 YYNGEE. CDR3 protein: CASSVSLQGLNTEAFF. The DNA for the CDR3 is TGTGCCAGCAGCGTTTCTTTACAGGGTCTGAACACTGAAGCTTTCTTT.

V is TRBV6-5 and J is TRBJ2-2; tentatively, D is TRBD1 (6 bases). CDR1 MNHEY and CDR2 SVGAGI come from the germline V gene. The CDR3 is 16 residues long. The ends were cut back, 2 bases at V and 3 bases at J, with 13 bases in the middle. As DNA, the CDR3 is TGTGCCAGCAGTTACGGGGCAGGGGTAGACACCGGGGAGCTGTTTTTT. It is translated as CASSYGAGVDTGELFF.

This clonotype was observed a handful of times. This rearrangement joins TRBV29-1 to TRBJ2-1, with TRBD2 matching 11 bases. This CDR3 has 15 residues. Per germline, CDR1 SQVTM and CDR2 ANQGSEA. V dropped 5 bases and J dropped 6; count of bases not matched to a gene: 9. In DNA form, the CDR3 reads TGCAGCGTTCACGAGCTAGCGGGAGGAGGCAATGAGCAGTTCTTC. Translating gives CSVHELAGGGNEQFF.

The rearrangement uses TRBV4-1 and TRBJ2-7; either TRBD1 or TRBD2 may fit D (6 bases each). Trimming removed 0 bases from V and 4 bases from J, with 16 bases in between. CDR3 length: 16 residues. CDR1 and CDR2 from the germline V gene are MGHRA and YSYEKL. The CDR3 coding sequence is TGCGCCAGCAGCCAAGATACCCCGGGGGCGAGGTACGAGCAGTACTTC. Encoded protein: CASSQDTPGARYEQYF.

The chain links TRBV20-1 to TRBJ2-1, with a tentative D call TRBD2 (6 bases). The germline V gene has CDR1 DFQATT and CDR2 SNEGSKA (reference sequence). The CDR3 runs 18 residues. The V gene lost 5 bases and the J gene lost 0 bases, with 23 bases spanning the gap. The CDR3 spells CSALTRVPRRVSYNEQFF. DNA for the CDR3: TGCAGTGCTCTGACACGGGTCCCTAGGAGGGTCTCCTACAATGAGCAGTTCTTC.

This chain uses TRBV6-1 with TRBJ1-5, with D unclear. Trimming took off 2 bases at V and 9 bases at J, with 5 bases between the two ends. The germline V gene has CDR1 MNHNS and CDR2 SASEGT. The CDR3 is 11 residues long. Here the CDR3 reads CASSERAPQHF. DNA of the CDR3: TGTGCCAGCAGTGAACGGGCGCCCCAGCATTTT.

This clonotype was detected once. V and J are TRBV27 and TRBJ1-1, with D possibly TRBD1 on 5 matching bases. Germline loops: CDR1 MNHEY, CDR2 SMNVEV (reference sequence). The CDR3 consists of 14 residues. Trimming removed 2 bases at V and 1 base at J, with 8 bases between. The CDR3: CASSLTQGNTEAFF. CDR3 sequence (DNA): TGTGCCAGCAGTTTAACTCAGGGGAACACTGAAGCTTTCTTT.

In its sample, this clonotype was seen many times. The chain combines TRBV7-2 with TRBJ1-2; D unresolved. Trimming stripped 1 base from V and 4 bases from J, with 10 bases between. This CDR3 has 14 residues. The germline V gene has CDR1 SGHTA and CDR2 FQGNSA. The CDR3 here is CASSLVGQAYGYTF. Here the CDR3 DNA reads TGTGCCAGCAGCTTAGTTGGCCAGGCCTATGGCTACACCTTC.